The text below deals with one T cell receptor (beta chain). Clones were read by immunoSEQ multiplex PCR, and TCRdb kept only the in-frame ones, dropping some. The sample has around 2.1 million clones, approximately 94% seen once. The sample belongs to a study of shared clonotypes between healthy human individuals. The V gene end was trimmed by 4 bases and the J gene end by 5 bases; junction bases not matched to a gene: 16. The CDR3 is 18 residues long. Germline CDR1 is SGHRS and CDR2 is YFSETQ. This chain links TRBV5-1 with TRBJ2-1; 9 positions match TRBD1. Sequencing was performed on naive CD4+ T cells sorted from blood. The subset here: CD45RA+ positively selected. The clonotype was recovered from a man aged 18 to 35 in good health. As DNA, the CDR3 is TGCGCCAGCAGCCGCACCTCTTCGGGACAGGGTCTTCACAATGAGCAGTTCTTC. Translation: CASSRTSSGQGLHNEQFF.